These 7 T cell receptor beta chains share one sample of origin, sequenced in a study of cytomegalovirus exposure and HLA in healthy donors (dated by TCRdb to the late 2010s). The method was the immunoSEQ multiplex PCR assay. For the multiplex PCR, a mixture combining 60 forward primers for TCR Vbeta segments and 13 reverse primers for TCR Jbeta segments was used. As stored in TCRdb, this immuneACCESS dataset retains in-frame rearrangements with V and J assigned. A fraction of the clones does not appear; measured against another copy, unresolved V genes explain less than half of the discrepancy, and the remainder lacks a known reason. The sample table lists 150,000 to 180,000 clones, less than 80% of them with a count of one. Roughly 2.2% of the sample lies in the top ten. The sequencing input was PBMCs. Receptor source: a man aged 30 to 39 in good health and CMV-seronegative.

The V call is TRBV29-1, the J call TRBJ2-3; 12 bases agree with TRBD2. The V and J ends lost 7 bases and 2 bases, in that order; junction bases with no gene match: 16. The CDR3 contains 18 residues. Germline CDR1 SQVTM, CDR2 ANQGSEA. This chain's CDR3 is CSALSSRTSGVATDTQYF. CDR3 coding DNA: TGCAGCGCCCTATCGTCCAGGACTAGCGGGGTGGCCACAGATACGCAGTATTTT.

The genes are TRBV4-2 and TRBJ2-7; maybe TRBD2 (5 bases). Germline assignment: CDR1 LGHNA and CDR2 YNFKEQ. The V end was cut by 6 bases, the J end by 6 bases, with 12 bases between. The CDR3 has 12 residues. This CDR3 reads CASRSSGGEQYF. The DNA for the CDR3 is TGTGCCAGCAGATCGAGCGGCGGCGAGCAGTACTTC.

The CDR3 sequence is CASSWSRANEKLFF. The DNA for the CDR3 is TGTGCCAGCAGTTGGTCGAGGGCTAATGAAAAACTGTTTTTT. The chain joins TRBV28 to TRBJ1-4, with D uncertain. V was trimmed by 4 bases and J by 3 bases, leaving 9 bases between them. The CDR3 covers 14 residues. Germline assignment: CDR1 MDHEN and CDR2 SYDVKM.

This clone was counted between two and nine times. Additional DNA sequences in this sample encode the identical CDR3. The chain couples TRBV27 to TRBJ2-7; 9 nucleotides align to TRBD1. Germline V gives CDR1 MNHEY, CDR2 SMNVEV (reference sequence). Unmatched junction bases numbered 5, after V lost 6 bases and J lost 2 bases. The CDR3 totals 14 residues. In nucleotides, the CDR3 is TGTGCCAGCAGGAGGACAGGGGTACCCTACGAGCAGTACTTC. Protein: CASRRTGVPYEQYF.

This clone was seen only a few times. This chain uses TRBV19 with TRBJ2-5, with TRBD2 as a possible D gene (6 bases). Germline lookup yields CDR1 LNHDA and CDR2 SQIVND (reference sequence). V lost 5 bases, J lost 2 bases, and 21 bases lay in between. The length of the CDR3 is 17 residues. CDR3 residues: CASSGGLQQRTQETQYF. CDR3 DNA: TGTGCCAGTAGTGGGGGACTTCAGCAGCGCACACAAGAGACCCAGTACTTC.

The chain employs TRBV7-3 and TRBJ2-1; TRBD2 matches at 9 bases. V shed 1 base, J shed 3 bases, and the junction held 4 bases outside the gene matches. Looked up from germline, CDR1 is SGHTA and CDR2 is FQGTGA. This CDR3 has 16 amino acids. The CDR3: CASSLRSGGHYNEQFF. In DNA, the CDR3 is TGTGCCAGCAGCTTAAGAAGCGGGGGGCACTACAATGAGCAGTTCTTC.

The table lists this clone with a count of one. The chain combines TRBV2 with TRBJ2-5, with 9 positions matching TRBD1. The J call could be wrong; TRBJ2-7 is a better fit for the DNA end. CDR3 length: 12 amino acids. CDR1 and CDR2 (germline): SNHLY, FYNNEI. The CDR3 DNA follows: TGTGCCAGCGCGGGACAGGGTGACGAGCAGTACTTC. The encoded protein is CASAGQGDEQYF.